This T cell receptor beta chain stems from a study of T cell responses to AZD1222 COVID-19 vaccine. Measured with immunoSEQ multiplex PCR; TCRdb has only the in-frame clones, and not every one. The profile shows 150,000 to 200,000 clones, just under 95% of them singletons. CDR3 length: 13 amino acids. Deletions cut 4 bases from V and 6 bases from J, with 10 bases between. This sequence was found in an adult in good health. The specimen comprised peripheral blood, sampled on day 0 of AZD1222 vaccination. This sequence joins TRBV12-3 or TRBV12-4 and TRBJ1-5; the D is unclear. DNA for the CDR3: TGTGCCAGCAGTTCTTGGACCCCTCAGCCCCAGCATTTT. This encodes CASSSWTPQPQHF.